This T cell receptor (beta chain) stems from a study of blood T cell repertoires in COVID-19 (dated by TCRdb to 2019 to 2021). Turning to the overall study: Samples covering the acute and convalescent phases of COVID-19 were provided by collaborators in the United States, Italy and Spain. The repertoires were released in a freely available public database intended as a resource for research on the immune response to SARS-CoV-2. Samples came from the ongoing ImmuneRACE study (first 160 participants) plus 1,254 subjects from 6 global collaborators. Deeply sampled blood TCRbeta repertoires from subjects exposed to, actively infected with, or recovered from COVID-19 were included in the dataset. Where available, HLA class I and class II types were obtained from metadata supplied by the sample provider rather than from assay-based typing. Sample metadata almost always included a de-identified subject ID, COVID-19 status, age in years and sex. The material from the prospective study consisted of cDNA or gDNA derived from T cells, B-cell-depleted T cells, or PBMCs. Overall study outcomes, separate from this receptor: How much clinical and demographic metadata was included differed by source and by participant, and the metadata was provided uncurated.

TCRbeta CDR3 regions were amplified from genomic DNA using the immunoSEQ Assay, a bias-controlled multiplex PCR. The published analysis was carried out like this. The number of nucleated cells in each sample was estimated from the amplification of reference gene primers within the assay. To quantify the absolute abundance of each unique TCRbeta CDR3 rearrangement, sequence reads were collapsed and filtered. For each sample, productive Simpson clonality was calculated as the square root of Simpson's diversity index across productive rearrangements. The source is immuneACCESS, and TCRdb retained only in-frame sequences with V and J called. Part of the clones is not carried over; for the studies checked, unresolved V genes explain less than half of this, and the remainder is unexplained. V, J and clone size are those of that table, while D and trimming were read from the DNA. This sample gives 300,000 to 400,000 clones in total; approximately 90% of them show up just once. The ten largest clones take up roughly a tenth of the sample.

At one collaborating source in Seattle, patients were enrolled during active infection and were followed longitudinally through the course of disease. The collaborating institutions used their own protocols to collect whole blood in K2EDTA tubes. Collaborator samples were shipped for TCRbeta analysis as frozen whole blood, isolated PBMCs, or DNA extracted from either sample type. In this sample, this clone turned up a few times. Its specific antigen is unknown. It has no much larger one-base neighbor in the sample; base qualities were not kept. Distinct nucleotide sequences in the sample also encode this CDR3. The specimen was peripheral blood. The origin of this receptor is a young man with COVID-19, enrolled during active disease.

Read as DNA, the sequence is TGTGCCAGCCGACAGGGCGGGCAGCCCCAGCATTTT. Its product reads: CASRQGGQPQHF. The sequence links TRBV12-3 or TRBV12-4 to TRBJ1-5, with 7 bases aligning to TRBD1. From its cysteine to its phenylalanine, the CDR3 spans 12 amino acids. Only the CDR3 DNA stays, 36 bases, in frame from base 1. Clipping removes 8 bases from V and 7 bases from J, with 5 as the unmatched junction base count.